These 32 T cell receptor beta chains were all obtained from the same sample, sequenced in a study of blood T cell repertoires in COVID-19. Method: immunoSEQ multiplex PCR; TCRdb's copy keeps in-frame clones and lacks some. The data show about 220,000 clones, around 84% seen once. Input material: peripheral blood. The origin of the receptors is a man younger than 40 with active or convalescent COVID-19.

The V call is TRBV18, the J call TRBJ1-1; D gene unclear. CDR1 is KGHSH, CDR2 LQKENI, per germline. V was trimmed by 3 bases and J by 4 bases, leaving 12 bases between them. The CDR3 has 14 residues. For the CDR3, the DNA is TGTGCCAGCTCACCGGGGATCGGAGGCACTGAAGCTTTCTTT. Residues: CASSPGIGGTEAFF.

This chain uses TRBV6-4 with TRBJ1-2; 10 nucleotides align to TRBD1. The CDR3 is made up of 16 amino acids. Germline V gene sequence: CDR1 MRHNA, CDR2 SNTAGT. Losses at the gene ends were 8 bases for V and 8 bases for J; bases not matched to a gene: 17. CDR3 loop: CASRRTGTGDIYGYTF. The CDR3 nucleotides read TGTGCCAGCCGGAGGACCGGGACAGGGGACATCTACGGCTACACCTTC.

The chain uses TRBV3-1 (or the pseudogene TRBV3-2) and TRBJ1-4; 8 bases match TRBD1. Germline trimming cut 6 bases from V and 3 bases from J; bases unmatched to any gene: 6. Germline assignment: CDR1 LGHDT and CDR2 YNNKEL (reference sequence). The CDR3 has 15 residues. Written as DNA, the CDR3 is TGTGCCAGCAGGTTAGGACAGGGAGCTAATGAAAAACTGTTTTTT. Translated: CASRLGQGANEKLFF.

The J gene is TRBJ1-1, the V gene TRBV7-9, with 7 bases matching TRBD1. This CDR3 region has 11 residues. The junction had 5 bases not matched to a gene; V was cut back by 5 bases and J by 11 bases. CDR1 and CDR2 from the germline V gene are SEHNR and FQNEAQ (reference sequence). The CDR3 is CASSGDRPAFF. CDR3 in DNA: TGTGCCAGCAGCGGGGACAGACCCGCTTTCTTT.

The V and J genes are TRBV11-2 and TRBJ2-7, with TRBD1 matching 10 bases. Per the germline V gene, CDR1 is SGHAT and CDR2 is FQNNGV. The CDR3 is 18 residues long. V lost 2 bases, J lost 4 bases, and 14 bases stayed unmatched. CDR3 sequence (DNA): TGTGCCAGCAGCTTAAGTTTGTCTTCCGGGACAGGGGCTTACGAGCAGTACTTC. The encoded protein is CASSLSLSSGTGAYEQYF.

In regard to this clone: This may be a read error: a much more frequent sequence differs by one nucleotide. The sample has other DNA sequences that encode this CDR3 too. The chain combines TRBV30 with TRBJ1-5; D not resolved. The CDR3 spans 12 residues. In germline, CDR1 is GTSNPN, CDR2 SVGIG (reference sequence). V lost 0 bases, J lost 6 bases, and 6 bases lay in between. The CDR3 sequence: CAWSVRGQPQHF. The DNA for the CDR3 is TGTGCCTGGAGTGTACGGGGTCAGCCCCAGCATTTT.

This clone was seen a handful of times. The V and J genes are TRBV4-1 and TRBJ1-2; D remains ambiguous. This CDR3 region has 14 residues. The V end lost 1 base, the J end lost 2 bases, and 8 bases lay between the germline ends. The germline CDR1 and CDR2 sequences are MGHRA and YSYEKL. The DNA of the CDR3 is TGCGCCAGCAGCCAAGCACGGAGCAACTATGGCTACACCTTC. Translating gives CASSQARSNYGYTF.

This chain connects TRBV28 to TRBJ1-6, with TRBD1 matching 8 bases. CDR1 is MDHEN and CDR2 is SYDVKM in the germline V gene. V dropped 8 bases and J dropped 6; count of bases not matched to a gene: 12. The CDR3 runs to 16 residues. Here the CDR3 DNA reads TGTGCCAGCCGAGGCAGGGGGCGATCCCTTAATTCACCCCTCCACTTT. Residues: CASRGRGRSLNSPLHF.

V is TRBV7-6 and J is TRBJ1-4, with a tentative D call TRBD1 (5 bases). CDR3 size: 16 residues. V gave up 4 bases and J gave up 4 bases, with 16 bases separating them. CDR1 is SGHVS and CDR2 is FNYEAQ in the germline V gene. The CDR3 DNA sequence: TGTGCCAGCAGCTCCCCCGGGCAGGGCTTTAATGAAAAACTGTTTTTT. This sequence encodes CASSSPGQGFNEKLFF.

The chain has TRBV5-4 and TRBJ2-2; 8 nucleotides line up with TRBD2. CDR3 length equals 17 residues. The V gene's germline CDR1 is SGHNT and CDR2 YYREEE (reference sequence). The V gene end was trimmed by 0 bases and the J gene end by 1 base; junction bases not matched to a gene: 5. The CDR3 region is CASSLGGLAGNTGELFF. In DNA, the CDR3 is TGTGCCAGCAGCTTGGGCGGTCTAGCGGGGAACACCGGGGAGCTGTTTTTT.

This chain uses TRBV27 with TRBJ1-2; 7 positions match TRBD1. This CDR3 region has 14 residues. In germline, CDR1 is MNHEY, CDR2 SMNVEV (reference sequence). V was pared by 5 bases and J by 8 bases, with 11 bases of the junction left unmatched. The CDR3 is CASSLNDRVGGYTF. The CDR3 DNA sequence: TGTGCCAGCAGTCTCAACGACAGGGTCGGAGGCTACACCTTC.

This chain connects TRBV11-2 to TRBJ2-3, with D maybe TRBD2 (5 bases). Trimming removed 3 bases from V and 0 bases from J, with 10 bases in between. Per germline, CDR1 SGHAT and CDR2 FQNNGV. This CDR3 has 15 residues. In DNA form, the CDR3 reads TGTGCCAGCAGCTTTCTCGGCGGGAGCACAGATACGCAGTATTTT. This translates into CASSFLGGSTDTQYF.

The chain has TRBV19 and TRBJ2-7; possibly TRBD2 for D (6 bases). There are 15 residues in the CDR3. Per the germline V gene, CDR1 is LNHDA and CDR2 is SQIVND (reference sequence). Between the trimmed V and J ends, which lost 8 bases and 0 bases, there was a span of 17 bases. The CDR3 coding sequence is TGTGCCAGTGGGAGTCTCGGGACTCACTCCTACGAGCAGTACTTC. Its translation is CASGSLGTHSYEQYF.

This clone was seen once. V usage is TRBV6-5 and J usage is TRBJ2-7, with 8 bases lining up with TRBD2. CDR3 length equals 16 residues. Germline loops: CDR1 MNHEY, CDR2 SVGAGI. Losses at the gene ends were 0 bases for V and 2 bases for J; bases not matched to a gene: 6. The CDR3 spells CASSYSTVSGAYEQYF. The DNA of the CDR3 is TGTGCCAGCAGTTACTCTACGGTTAGCGGGGCCTACGAGCAGTACTTC.

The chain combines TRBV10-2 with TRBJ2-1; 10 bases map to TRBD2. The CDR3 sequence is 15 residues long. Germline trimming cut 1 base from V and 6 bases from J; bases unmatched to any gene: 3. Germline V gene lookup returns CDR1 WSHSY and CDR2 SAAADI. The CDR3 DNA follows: TGCGCCAGCAGTGAGTGGAGCGGGAGGGCCAATGAGCAGTTCTTC. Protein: CASSEWSGRANEQFF.

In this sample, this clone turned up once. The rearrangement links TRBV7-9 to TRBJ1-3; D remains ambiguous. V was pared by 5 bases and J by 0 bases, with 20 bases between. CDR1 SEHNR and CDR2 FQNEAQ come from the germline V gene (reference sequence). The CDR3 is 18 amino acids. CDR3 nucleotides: TGTGCCAGCAGCGCGCCGACGGGGTGGGAGAGCTCTGGAAACACCATATATTTT. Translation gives CASSAPTGWESSGNTIYF. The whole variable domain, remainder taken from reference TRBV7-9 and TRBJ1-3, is DTGVSQNPRHKITKRGQNVTFRCDPISEHNRLYWYRQTLGQGPEFLTYFQNEAQLEKSRLLSDRFSAERPKGSFSTLEIQRTEQGDSAMYLCASSAPTGWESSGNTIYFGEGSWLTVV.

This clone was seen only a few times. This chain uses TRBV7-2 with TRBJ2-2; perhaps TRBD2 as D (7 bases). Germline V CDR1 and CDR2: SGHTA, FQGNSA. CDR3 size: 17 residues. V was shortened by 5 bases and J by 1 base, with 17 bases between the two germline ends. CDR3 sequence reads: CASSPMRGGGNTGELFF. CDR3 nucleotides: TGTGCCAGCAGCCCAATGAGGGGGGGCGGGAACACCGGGGAGCTGTTTTTT.

CDR3 bases: TGTGCCAGTAGTATTTGGGACAACAATCAGCCCCAGCATTTT. The encoded protein is CASSIWDNNQPQHF. This chain joins TRBV19 and TRBJ1-5; possible D gene TRBD1, 6 bases. This CDR3 comprises 14 residues. The germline V and J ends were trimmed by 3 bases and 3 bases, with 9 bases remaining between them. The germline gives CDR1 LNHDA, CDR2 SQIVND (reference sequence).

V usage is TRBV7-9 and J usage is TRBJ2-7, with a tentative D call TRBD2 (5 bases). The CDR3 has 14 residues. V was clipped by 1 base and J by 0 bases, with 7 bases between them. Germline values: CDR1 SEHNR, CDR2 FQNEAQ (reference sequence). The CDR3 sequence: CASSLGLRSYEQYF. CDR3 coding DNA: TGTGCCAGCAGCTTAGGACTACGCTCCTACGAGCAGTACTTC.

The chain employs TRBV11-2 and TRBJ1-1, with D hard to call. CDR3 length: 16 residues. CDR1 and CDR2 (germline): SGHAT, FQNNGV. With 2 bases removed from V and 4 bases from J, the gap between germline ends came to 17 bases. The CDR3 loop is CASSLTPSGMGTEAFF. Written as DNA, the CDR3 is TGTGCCAGCAGCTTAACCCCCTCGGGGATGGGCACTGAAGCTTTCTTT.

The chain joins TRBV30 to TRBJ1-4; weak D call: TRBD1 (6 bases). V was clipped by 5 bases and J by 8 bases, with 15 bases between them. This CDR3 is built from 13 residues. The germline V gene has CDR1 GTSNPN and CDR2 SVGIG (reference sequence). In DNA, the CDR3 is TGTGCCTGGCGGGGGGCGAAGGGAGAAAAACTGTTTTTT. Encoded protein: CAWRGAKGEKLFF.

The CDR3 DNA sequence: TGTGCCAGCAGCGGGGCCATCCATGAAAGGAATGAAAAACTGTTTTTT. Encoded protein: CASSGAIHERNEKLFF. This rearrangement joins TRBV9 to TRBJ1-4, with D hard to call. Between the trimmed V and J ends, which lost 3 bases and 5 bases, there was a span of 17 bases. The germline V gene has CDR1 SGDLS and CDR2 YYNGEE. The CDR3 covers 16 residues.

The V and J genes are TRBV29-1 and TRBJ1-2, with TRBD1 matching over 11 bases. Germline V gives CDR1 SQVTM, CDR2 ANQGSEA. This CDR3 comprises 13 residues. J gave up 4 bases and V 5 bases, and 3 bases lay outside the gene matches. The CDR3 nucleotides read TGCAGCGTTTGGACAGGGGGCCGCTATGGCTACACCTTC. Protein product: CSVWTGGRYGYTF.

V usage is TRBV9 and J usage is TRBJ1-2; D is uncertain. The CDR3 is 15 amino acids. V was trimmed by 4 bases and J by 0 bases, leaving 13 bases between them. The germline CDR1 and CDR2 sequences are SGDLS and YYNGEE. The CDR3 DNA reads TGTGCCAGCAGCCCAAGGAGGGTCCCTAACTATGGCTACACCTTC. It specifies CASSPRRVPNYGYTF.

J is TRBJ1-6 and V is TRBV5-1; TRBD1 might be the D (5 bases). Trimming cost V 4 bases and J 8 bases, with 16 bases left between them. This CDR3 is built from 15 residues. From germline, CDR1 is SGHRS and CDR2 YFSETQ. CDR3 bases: TGCGCCAGCAGCCCCCTCACCGGGGGGTATTCACCCCTCCACTTT. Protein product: CASSPLTGGYSPLHF.

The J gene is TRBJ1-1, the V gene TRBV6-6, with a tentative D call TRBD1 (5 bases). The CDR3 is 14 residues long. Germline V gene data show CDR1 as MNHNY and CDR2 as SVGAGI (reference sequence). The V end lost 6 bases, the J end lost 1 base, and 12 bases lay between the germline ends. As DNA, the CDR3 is TGTGCCAGCAGAGACAGTAGAAGGAACACTGAAGCTTTCTTT. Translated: CASRDSRRNTEAFF.

The CDR3 loop reads CASSYQSNTEAFF. CDR3 DNA sequence: TGTGCCAGCAGTTATCAAAGCAACACTGAAGCTTTCTTT. This sequence joins TRBV27 and TRBJ1-1; D is unclear. Trimming shortened V by 4 bases and J by 2 bases, and 8 bases separated the two germline ends. Germline CDR1 MNHEY, CDR2 SMNVEV (reference sequence). There are 13 residues in the CDR3.

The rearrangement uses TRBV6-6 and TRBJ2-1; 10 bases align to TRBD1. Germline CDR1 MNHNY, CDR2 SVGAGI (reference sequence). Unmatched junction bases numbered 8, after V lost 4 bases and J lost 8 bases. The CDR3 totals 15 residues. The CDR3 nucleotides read TGTGCCAGCAGTTTCACCGGGACAGGGGAGGATGAGCAGTTCTTC. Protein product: CASSFTGTGEDEQFF.

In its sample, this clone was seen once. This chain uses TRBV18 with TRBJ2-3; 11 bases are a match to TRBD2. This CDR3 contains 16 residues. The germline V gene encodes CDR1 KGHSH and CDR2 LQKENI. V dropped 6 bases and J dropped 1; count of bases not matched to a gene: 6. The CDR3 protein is CASSRGTSGGTDTQYF. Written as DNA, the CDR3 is TGTGCCAGCTCTCGAGGGACTAGCGGAGGCACAGATACGCAGTATTTT.

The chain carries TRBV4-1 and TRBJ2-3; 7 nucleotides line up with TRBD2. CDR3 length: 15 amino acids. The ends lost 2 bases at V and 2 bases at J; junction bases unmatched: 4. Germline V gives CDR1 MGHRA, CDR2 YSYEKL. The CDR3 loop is CASSQSGRATDTQYF. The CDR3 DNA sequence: TGCGCCAGCAGCCAATCAGGGAGGGCCACAGATACGCAGTATTTT.

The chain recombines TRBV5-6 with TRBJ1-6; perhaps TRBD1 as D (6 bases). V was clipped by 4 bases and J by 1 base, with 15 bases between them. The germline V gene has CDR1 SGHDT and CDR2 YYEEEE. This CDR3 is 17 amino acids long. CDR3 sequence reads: CASSLDRFVSYNSPLHF. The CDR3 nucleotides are TGTGCCAGCAGCCTAGACAGGTTTGTTTCCTATAATTCACCCCTCCACTTT.

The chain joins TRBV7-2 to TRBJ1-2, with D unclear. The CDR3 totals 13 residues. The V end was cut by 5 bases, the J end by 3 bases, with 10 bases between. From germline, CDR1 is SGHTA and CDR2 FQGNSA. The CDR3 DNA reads TGTGCCAGCAGCCCATCCGGGGACTATGGCTACACCTTC. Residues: CASSPSGDYGYTF. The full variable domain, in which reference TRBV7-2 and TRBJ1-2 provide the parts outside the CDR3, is GAGVSQSPSNKVTEKGKDVELRCDPISGHTALYWYRQSLGQGLEFLIYFQGNSAPDKSGLPSDRFSAERTGGSVSTLTIQRTQQEDSAVYLCASSPSGDYGYTFGSGTRLTVV.